One and the same sample provided the 18 T cell receptor beta chains below, sequenced in a study of regulatory T cells in long-lasting Graves disease. Time point: newly diagnosed GD, antithyroid drugs for less than 3 months. With RNA extracted from PBMCs as input, the TCR library was made. Libraries of TCR beta came from iRepertoire HTBI primers plus Arm-PCR of CDR3 regions. One entry per CDR3 protein, called by TCRdb with MiXCR from the multiplex PCR reads. The sample contains approximately 270,000 distinct CDR3 sequences, 15% to 20% of which appear only once. This same sample was also taken into another study, of T cells in Graves' hyperthyroidism and ophthalmopathy.

The material was peripheral blood mononuclear cells (PBMCs), obtained at new diagnosis, from a patient treated with antithyroid drugs. Receptors originate from a young woman with Graves disease.

The chain uses TRBV2 and TRBJ2-1, with 9 bases identical to TRBD1. Germline CDR1 is SNHLY and CDR2 is FYNNEI. V shed 6 bases and J 9 bases; nucleotides not matched to a gene: 15. This CDR3 spans 16 amino acids. This CDR3 reads CASSSFGTGFGGEQFF. CDR3 bases: TGTGCCAGCAGCAGCTTCGGGACAGGGTTTGGCGGTGAGCAGTTCTTC.

This chain connects TRBV7-9 to TRBJ1-1, with 9 bases lining up with TRBD1. The trim removed 5 bases at V and 4 bases at J, leaving 5 bases unmatched. Germline V lookup: CDR1 SEHNR, CDR2 FQNEAQ (reference sequence). The length of the CDR3 is 14 residues. The CDR3 is CASSVTGGRTEAFF. The CDR3 DNA reads as TGTGCCAGCAGCGTCACAGGGGGCCGCACTGAAGCTTTCTTT.

CDR3 bases: TGTGCCAGCAGCTCGAGCAGGCGTCGAGAGACCCAGTACTTC. Translating it yields CASSSSRRRETQYF. The chain carries TRBV7-2 and TRBJ2-5, with no clear D. The germline V gene has CDR1 SGHTA and CDR2 FQGNSA. V lost 4 bases and J lost 4, with 13 bases in between. The CDR3 contains 14 residues.

Of note for this clonotype: This could be a read error, since a much larger clone is one nucleotide away. The chain couples TRBV6-2 or TRBV6-3 to TRBJ1-5; 8 bases map to TRBD1. CDR1 MNHEY and CDR2 SVGEGT come from the germline V gene. The CDR3 has 16 residues. This CDR3 is CVSSPGTGHFNQPQHF. CDR3 sequence (DNA): TGTGTCAGCAGTCCCGGGACAGGCCATTTCAATCAGCCCCAGCATTTT.

This clonotype has only a few counts. The chain employs TRBV6-1 and TRBJ2-2; tentatively, D is TRBD2 (6 bases). With 6 bases removed from V and 3 bases from J, the gap between germline ends came to 14 bases. This CDR3 is built from 15 residues. Germline V gives CDR1 MNHNS, CDR2 SASEGT. CDR3: CASRVGLLHTGELFF. DNA for the CDR3: TGTGCCAGCAGGGTGGGACTCCTTCACACCGGGGAGCTGTTTTTT.

The sample holds many counts of this clonotype. The chain employs TRBV28 and TRBJ1-5; a possible D gene is TRBD1 (5 bases). Between the trimmed V and J ends, which lost 3 bases and 3 bases, there was a span of 9 bases. The CDR3 has 14 residues. CDR1 is MDHEN and CDR2 is SYDVKM in the germline V gene. The CDR3: CASSFGGLNQPQHF. DNA for the CDR3: TGTGCCAGCAGTTTCGGGGGACTCAATCAGCCCCAGCATTTT.

Concerning this clonotype: This may stem from a read error, because a much larger clone lies one nucleotide away. As the CDR3 is not closed by the conserved phenylalanine or tryptophan, this likely results from a read error. The rearrangement uses TRBV6-5 and TRBJ1-2, with a possible D match to TRBD1 (6 bases). The CDR3 has 16 amino acids. The germline gives CDR1 MNHEY, CDR2 SVGAGI. V was cut by 4 bases and J by 2 bases, with 17 bases left in between. CDR3 in amino acids: CASSSIGQQSNYGYTL. DNA for the CDR3: TGTGCCAGCAGTTCTATTGGACAGCAGAGCAACTATGGCTACACCCTC.

This clonotype was detected many times. The genes are TRBV6-1 and TRBJ2-5; 12 bases line up with TRBD2. CDR3 length: 14 amino acids. Germline-derived CDR1 and CDR2 are MNHNS and SASEGT. V dropped 5 bases and J dropped 4; count of bases not matched to a gene: 2. CDR3 in DNA: TGTGCCAGCAGTAAACTAGCGGGGGGAGAGACCCAGTACTTC. This sequence encodes CASSKLAGGETQYF.

The V and J genes are TRBV28 and TRBJ2-1; 10 nucleotides match TRBD2. Germline-derived CDR1 and CDR2 are MDHEN and SYDVKM. With V trimmed by 6 bases and J by 6 bases, 17 bases remained unmatched. The CDR3 sequence is 18 residues long. The CDR3, as DNA: TGTGCCAGCAGGATGGGACTAGCGAAAAAGGTCCGCTTCAATGAGCAGTTCTTC. Protein sequence: CASRMGLAKKVRFNEQFF.

This clonotype was seen many times. The chain combines TRBV12-3 or TRBV12-4 with TRBJ2-7; either TRBD1 or TRBD2 may supply D (5 bases each). This CDR3 has 14 amino acids. Between the trimmed V and J ends, which lost 4 bases and 3 bases, there was a span of 13 bases. CDR3 residues: CASSYSGGLYEQYF. CDR3 bases: TGTGCCAGCAGTTATTCTGGGGGTCTCTACGAGCAGTACTTC.

The chain links TRBV11-2 to TRBJ1-1; perhaps TRBD1 as D (5 bases). Germline CDR1 SGHAT, CDR2 FQNNGV. This CDR3 contains 16 residues. Trimming pared 5 bases from V and 2 bases from J, leaving 18 bases between. The CDR3 DNA reads as TGTGCCAGCAGCGTAAGAGGGTCAGGGAGTAACACTGAAGCTTTCTTT. Residues: CASSVRGSGSNTEAFF.

This clonotype was found many times. The V call is TRBV20-1, the J call TRBJ1-2, with D perhaps matching TRBD1 (6 bases). This CDR3 is built from 16 residues. The germline V and J ends were trimmed by 1 base and 2 bases, with 17 bases remaining between them. Germline CDR1 DFQATT, CDR2 SNEGSKA (reference sequence). The CDR3: CSARVSGGRDNYGYTF. The CDR3 DNA reads TGCAGTGCTAGAGTCTCGGGGGGCAGGGACAACTATGGCTACACCTTC.

This clonotype was observed a single time. It may be a read error: a sequence one base away is much more abundant. V gene TRBV6-2 or TRBV6-3 combines with J gene TRBJ1-2; D is uncertain. CDR3 size: 11 residues. Germline-derived CDR1 and CDR2 are MNHEY and SVGEGT. V lost 6 bases and J lost 2, with 4 bases in between. The CDR3 DNA sequence: TGTGCCAGCAGGGAAAACTATGGCTACACCTTC. This codes for CASRENYGYTF.

This clonotype was picked up many times. The rearrangement uses TRBV5-1 and TRBJ1-6, with D hard to call. This CDR3 spans 13 amino acids. CDR1 is SGHRS, CDR2 YFSETQ, per germline. V lost 0 bases and J lost 8, with 6 bases in between. The CDR3 sequence is CASSLGEDSPLHF. CDR3 DNA sequence: TGCGCCAGCAGCTTGGGAGAGGATTCACCCCTCCACTTT.

The chain uses TRBV29-1 and TRBJ2-6; no definite D call. V lost 4 bases and J lost 0, with 10 bases in between. Germline-derived CDR1 and CDR2 are SQVTM and ANQGSEA. This CDR3 region has 15 residues. CDR3 nucleotides: TGCAGCGTTGGCGAGGTCCCCTCTGGGGCCAACGTCCTGACTTTC. Translation: CSVGEVPSGANVLTF. The whole variable domain, remainder taken from reference TRBV29-1 and TRBJ2-6, is SAVISQKPSRDICQRGTSLTIQCQVDSQVTMMFWYRQQPGQSLTLIATANQGSEATYESGFVIDKFPISRPNLTFSTLTVSNMSPEDSSIYLCSVGEVPSGANVLTFGAGSRLTVL.

This clonotype was seen at least ten times. The rearrangement joins TRBV11-3 to TRBJ2-7; weak D call: TRBD2 (6 bases). The V gene lost 3 bases and the J gene lost 5 bases, with 11 bases spanning the gap. Germline assignment: CDR1 SGHNT and CDR2 YENEEA. The CDR3 runs to 13 residues. In DNA form, the CDR3 reads TGTGCCAGCAGCTTTATTACGGGAGACGAGCAGTACTTC. Encoded protein: CASSFITGDEQYF.

This clonotype came up a few times. The CDR3 DNA is TGTGCCAGCGGACGAGGGGGGGACAGTTCCTACAATGAGCAGTTCTTC. This encodes CASGRGGDSSYNEQFF. The chain uses TRBV12-3 or TRBV12-4 and TRBJ2-1, with D possibly called TRBD1 or TRBD2 (7 bases each). The CDR3 length is 16 residues. Trimming stripped 8 bases from V and 1 base from J, with 18 bases between.

Many counts were recorded for this clonotype. The chain joins TRBV29-1 to TRBJ1-2; TRBD1 might be the D (5 bases). This CDR3 comprises 13 residues. V was cut by 4 bases and J by 4 bases, with 13 bases left in between. Germline values: CDR1 SQVTM, CDR2 ANQGSEA. The CDR3 loop is CSVAFRDLYGYTF. The DNA for the CDR3 is TGCAGCGTTGCGTTCAGGGACCTCTATGGCTACACCTTC.